The clone carrying this T cell receptor beta chain was detected many times. Its antigen is still unknown. The junction and the germline gene differ at one end; a read error may be behind it. CDR1 and CDR2 from the germline V gene are MRHNA and SNTAGT. This CDR3 comprises 16 residues. These data come from a study of breast tumors, draining lymph nodes, adjacent tissues. MiXCR was run by TCRdb on the multiplex PCR reads, yielding one entry per CDR3 protein. This sample has more than 80,000 distinct CDR3 sequences; around 30% occur once, and the top ten carry approximately 5.3%. Findings and limits, study-wide: Compared with lymph nodes, tumors were less diverse; compared with nontumor tissue, more. Tumor T cell lymph node origin was a supported hypothesis, not proven. Tumor and nontumor repertoires were significantly more similar in luminal-like than in basal-like breast cancer.

Axillary draining lymph nodes of breast cancer patients supplied the node samples. The clonotype originates from a female donor with breast cancer. Some clones in this sample may be carry-over from other donors' samples. What was sequenced was axillary lymph node tissue. V usage is TRBV6-4 and J usage is TRBJ2-1; 9 nucleotides agree with TRBD2. In DNA form, the CDR3 reads TGTGCCAGCAGTCACTCGTTGACTAGCGGATACAATGAGCAGTTCTTC. Translated: CASSHSLTSGYNEQFF.